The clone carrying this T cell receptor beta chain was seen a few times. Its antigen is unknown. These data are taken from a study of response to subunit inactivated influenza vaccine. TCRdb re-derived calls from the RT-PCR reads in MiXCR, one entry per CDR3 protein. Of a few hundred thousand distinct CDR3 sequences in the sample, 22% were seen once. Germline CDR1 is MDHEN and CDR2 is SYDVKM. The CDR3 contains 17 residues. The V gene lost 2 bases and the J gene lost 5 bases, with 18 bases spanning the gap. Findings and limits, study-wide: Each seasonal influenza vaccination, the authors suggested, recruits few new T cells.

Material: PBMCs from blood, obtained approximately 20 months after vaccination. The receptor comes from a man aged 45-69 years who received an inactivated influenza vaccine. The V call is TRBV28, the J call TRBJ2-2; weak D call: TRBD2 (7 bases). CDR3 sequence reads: CASSLPQRGARTGELFF. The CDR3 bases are TGTGCCAGCAGTTTACCCCAACGGGGGGCGCGGACCGGGGAGCTGTTTTTT. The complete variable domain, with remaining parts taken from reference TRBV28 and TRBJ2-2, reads DVKVTQSSRYLVKRTGEKVFLECVQDMDHENMFWYRQDPGLGLRLIYFSYDVKMKEKGDIPEGYSVSREKKERFSLILESASTNQTSMYLCASSLPQRGARTGELFFGEGSRLTVL.